One and the same sample provided the 13 T cell receptor beta chains below, sequenced in a study of T cell responses to AZD1222 COVID-19 vaccine. Only in-frame clones appear in the TCRdb table, and some are missing; sequencing was by immunoSEQ multiplex PCR. Seen here are 90,000 to 100,000 clones, around 88% observed once, and the top ten hold 6.5% to 8%. The source material was peripheral blood, sampled on day 0 of AZD1222 vaccination. These receptor sequences come from an adult in good health.

CDR3 loop: CASRSQGSDGYTF. The CDR3 DNA reads TGTGCCAGTAGATCACAGGGTTCAGATGGCTACACCTTC. The chain has TRBV19 and TRBJ1-2, with D possibly matching TRBD1 (6 bases). This CDR3 comprises 13 residues. The V and J ends lost 6 bases and 6 bases respectively, with 14 bases between them. From germline, CDR1 is LNHDA and CDR2 SQIVND (reference sequence).

This chain joins TRBV28 and TRBJ1-4; a possible D gene is TRBD1 (5 bases). Per the germline V gene, CDR1 is MDHEN and CDR2 is SYDVKM. The V and J ends lost 7 bases and 3 bases respectively, with 9 bases between them. This CDR3 contains 13 residues. CDR3 loop: CASIRGSNEKLFF. The CDR3 DNA sequence: TGTGCCAGCATCCGGGGCTCTAATGAAAAACTGTTTTTT.

The CDR3 DNA is TGTGCCAGCAGCTTGGTACTAGCGGGATCCACCGGGGAGCTGTTTTTT. Translation gives CASSLVLAGSTGELFF. The chain uses TRBV5-6 and TRBJ2-2; 10 nucleotides agree with TRBD2. The CDR3 has 16 amino acids. The V gene end was trimmed by 0 bases and the J gene end by 4 bases; junction bases not matched to a gene: 3. The germline CDR1 and CDR2 sequences are SGHDT and YYEEEE.

The chain uses TRBV5-6 and TRBJ1-1; possibly TRBD1 for D (5 bases). The V gene lost 2 bases and the J gene lost 2 bases, with 7 bases spanning the gap. The germline V gene has CDR1 SGHDT and CDR2 YYEEEE. The CDR3 loop spans 13 amino acids. CDR3 sequence reads: CASSFGGNTEAFF. Written as DNA, the CDR3 is TGTGCCAGCAGCTTCGGGGGTAACACTGAAGCTTTCTTT.

The chain couples TRBV23-1 to TRBJ1-4, with D possibly matching TRBD1 (5 bases). TRBV23-1 counts as an open reading frame of uncertain function. The V and J ends lost 0 bases and 5 bases respectively, with 16 bases between them. The CDR3 has 17 residues. Here the CDR3 DNA reads TGCGCCAGCAGTCAATCTTTCGCTCCGGGGCGAAATGAAAAACTGTTTTTT. Amino acids: CASSQSFAPGRNEKLFF.

The gene calls are TRBV19 and TRBJ1-5; tentatively, D is TRBD1 (5 bases). Looked up from germline, CDR1 is LNHDA and CDR2 is SQIVND (reference sequence). V dropped 3 bases and J dropped 6 bases, with 18 bases sitting between them. This CDR3 comprises 16 residues. The CDR3: CASSIRGQAFGQPQHF. The CDR3 bases are TGTGCCAGTAGTATCCGGGGCCAGGCGTTTGGTCAGCCCCAGCATTTT.

This chain joins TRBV28 and TRBJ2-7; 8 bases agree with TRBD2. V dropped 8 bases and J dropped 3; count of bases not matched to a gene: 9. This CDR3 contains 14 residues. Looked up from germline, CDR1 is MDHEN and CDR2 is SYDVKM. Here the CDR3 DNA reads TGTGCCAGCGCCCCGGGGGGGGAGGTCTACGAGCAGTACTTC. It translates to CASAPGGEVYEQYF.

This clone showed up just once. This sequence joins TRBV3-1 (or the pseudogene TRBV3-2) and TRBJ2-1, with D unclear. V was shortened by 4 bases and J by 0 bases, with 10 bases between the two germline ends. Germline CDR1 LGHDT, CDR2 YNNKEL (reference sequence). The CDR3 contains 15 residues. CDR3 residues: CASSPLMSSYNEQFF. CDR3 sequence (DNA): TGTGCCAGCAGCCCCCTAATGAGCTCCTACAATGAGCAGTTCTTC.

The CDR3: CASEAWGLGETQYF. The CDR3, as DNA: TGTGCCAGCGAAGCTTGGGGGTTAGGGGAGACCCAGTACTTC. The chain combines TRBV3-1 (or the pseudogene TRBV3-2) with TRBJ2-5; D is perhaps TRBD1 or TRBD2 (5 bases each). V was pared by 8 bases and J by 5 bases, with 18 bases between. The CDR3 covers 14 residues. Germline lookup yields CDR1 LGHDT and CDR2 YNNKEL (reference sequence).

The rearrangement joins TRBV3-1 (or the pseudogene TRBV3-2) to TRBJ1-2; possible D gene TRBD1, 5 bases. The CDR3 is 13 amino acids. In germline, CDR1 is LGHDT, CDR2 YNNKEL (reference sequence). Trimming cost V 1 base and J 2 bases, with 5 bases left between them. The CDR3 DNA reads TGTGCCAGCAGCCAAGGGGGGAACTATGGCTACACCTTC. It is translated as CASSQGGNYGYTF.

The gene calls are TRBV5-4 and TRBJ1-6; TRBD1 matches at 8 bases. Germline V lookup: CDR1 SGHNT, CDR2 YYREEE (reference sequence). CDR3 length: 15 residues. Trimming took 0 bases from V and 9 from J; bases not matched to a gene: 5. The CDR3: CASSLEQGVFSPLHF. The CDR3, as DNA: TGTGCCAGCAGCTTGGAACAGGGGGTTTTTTCACCCCTCCACTTT.

The chain has TRBV7-2 and TRBJ2-7; 7 bases are shared with TRBD2. CDR3 length equals 16 residues. Trimming at V came to 1 base and at J to 2 bases, leaving 8 bases not matched to a gene. CDR1 and CDR2 from the germline V gene are SGHTA and FQGNSA. The CDR3 DNA reads as TGTGCCAGCAGCTTAGTTTACGGCGGGGGTGCCTACGAGCAGTACTTC. It specifies CASSLVYGGGAYEQYF.

The rearrangement links TRBV7-8 to TRBJ1-5; a possible D gene is TRBD1 (5 bases). Germline CDR1 SGHVS, CDR2 FQNEAQ. The CDR3 is 15 residues long. V gave up 1 base and J gave up 2 bases, with 9 bases separating them. The CDR3 loop reads CASSLEGRGNQPQHF. DNA for the CDR3: TGTGCCAGCAGCTTAGAGGGGCGCGGCAATCAGCCCCAGCATTTT.